This T cell receptor beta chain stems from a study of cytomegalovirus exposure and HLA in healthy donors. Study overall: Genotyping of 300 to 450 donors showed that about 83% belonged to the Caucasian-associated ancestry cluster. Study results and caveats: There was a cluster of highly shared sequence variants that was likely a sequencing artifact. Fewer than 20,000 TCR beta sequences were associated with HLA alleles at 0.05 false discovery rate in a later analysis.

Concerning this clone: Antigen: not known.

PCR primers comprised 60 Vbeta and 13 Jbeta primers. Using immunoSEQ multiplex PCR, the repertoire was profiled, and TCRdb retains in-frame clones only, with some absent. The sample has roughly 140,000 clones, 82% seen once. The CDR3 is 13 residues long. CDR1 is MDHEN, CDR2 SYDVKM, per germline. Sequenced: PBMCs. J is TRBJ2-5 and V is TRBV28; D unclear. The better agreement between TRBJ2-7 and the DNA end casts doubt on the J call. This TCR was recovered from a male donor in good health and CMV-seronegative. The CDR3 nucleotides are TGTGCCAGCAGTTTAAACCCCGCCTACGAGCAGTACTTC. Protein: CASSLNPAYEQYF.